The rows below give T cell receptor beta chains drawn from one sample of a study of identical twins. TCRdb re-called the 5' RACE reads with MiXCR, one entry per CDR3 protein. Here the sample spans about 900,000 distinct CDR3 sequences, approximately 13% being singletons. The sample was also reused in another study, on yellow fever vaccine responses in identical twins.

The material sequenced was PBMCs. The source is a woman younger than 35 in good health. CDR3s include the opening cysteine and the closing phenylalanine or tryptophan. Each record gives: D gene, V gene, J gene, clone size, CDR3 protein, CDR3 DNA. A D gene is named only where the DNA matches it firmly. The size entry is marked missing in some rows and otherwise reads once, few, many or a size class.

D gene: TRBD2; V gene: TRBV29-1; J gene: TRBJ2-5; clone size: -; CDR3 protein: CSVGSQTSGGSTQYF; CDR3 DNA: TGCAGCGTTGGGTCCCAGACTAGCGGGGGGTCGACCCAGTACTTC
D gene: TRBD2; V gene: TRBV4-1; J gene: TRBJ2-1; clone size: many; CDR3 protein: CASSQAAGLALDEQFF; CDR3 DNA: TGCGCCAGCAGCCAAGCGGCGGGACTAGCTTTAGATGAGCAGTTCTTC
D gene: -; V gene: TRBV9; J gene: TRBJ2-4; clone size: many; CDR3 protein: CASSVSDKGSGKNIQYF; CDR3 DNA: TGTGCCAGCAGCGTCTCCGACAAGGGTTCGGGCAAAAACATTCAGTACTTC
D gene: -; V gene: TRBV16; J gene: TRBJ2-3; clone size: -; CDR3 protein: CASSQFSPGADTQYF; CDR3 DNA: TGTGCCAGCAGCCAATTTTCCCCAGGAGCAGATACGCAGTATTTT
D gene: -; V gene: TRBV20-1; J gene: TRBJ2-3; clone size: -; CDR3 protein: CSARGVPDTQYF; CDR3 DNA: TGCAGTGCTAGGGGAGTTCCAGATACGCAGTATTTT
D gene: -; V gene: TRBV14; J gene: TRBJ1-6; clone size: -; CDR3 protein: CASSPGPDCSYNSPLHF; CDR3 DNA: TGTGCCAGCAGCCCTGGGCCGGACTGCTCCTATAATTCACCCCTCCACTTT
D gene: TRBD2; V gene: TRBV5-1; J gene: TRBJ2-1; clone size: -; CDR3 protein: CASSRPTSGRTFIQNEQFF; CDR3 DNA: TGCGCCAGCAGCCGCCCGACTAGCGGGAGGACCTTTATACAGAATGAGCAGTTCTTC
D gene: -; V gene: TRBV24-1; J gene: TRBJ2-7; clone size: -; CDR3 protein: CATMNGTSYEQYF; CDR3 DNA: TGTGCCACCATGAACGGGACATCCTACGAGCAGTACTTC
D gene: -; V gene: TRBV6-2/TRBV6-3; J gene: TRBJ2-1; clone size: few; CDR3 protein: CASSYEGHKQFF; CDR3 DNA: TGTGCCAGCAGTTACGAGGGACATAAGCAGTTCTTC
D gene: -; V gene: TRBV5-8; J gene: TRBJ1-1; clone size: -; CDR3 protein: CASSLNWMNTEAFF; CDR3 DNA: TGTGCCAGCAGCTTAAATTGGATGAACACTGAAGCTTTCTTT
D gene: -; V gene: TRBV5-1; J gene: TRBJ2-1; clone size: many; CDR3 protein: CASSYRTGSSYNEQFF; CDR3 DNA: TGCGCCAGCAGCTACCGGACGGGGAGCTCCTACAATGAGCAGTTCTTC
D gene: -; V gene: TRBV9; J gene: TRBJ2-1; clone size: -; CDR3 protein: CASSVFSEGYNEQFF; CDR3 DNA: TGTGCCAGCAGCGTCTTCAGCGAGGGGTACAATGAGCAGTTCTTC
D gene: -; V gene: TRBV7-6; J gene: TRBJ1-1; clone size: -; CDR3 protein: CASSLGGWGEAFF; CDR3 DNA: TGTGCCAGCAGCTTAGGCGGCTGGGGTGAAGCTTTCTTT
D gene: -; V gene: TRBV12-3/TRBV12-4; J gene: TRBJ2-2; clone size: few; CDR3 protein: CATHEVPGELFF; CDR3 DNA: TGTGCCACCCATGAGGTACCCGGGGAGCTGTTTTTT
D gene: -; V gene: TRBV29-1; J gene: TRBJ2-1; clone size: few; CDR3 protein: CSVEDLEGTEYNEQFF; CDR3 DNA: TGCAGCGTTGAAGATCTGGAGGGAACTGAATACAATGAGCAGTTCTTC
D gene: -; V gene: TRBV7-9; J gene: TRBJ2-5; clone size: -; CDR3 protein: CASREARQETQYF; CDR3 DNA: TGTGCCAGCCGCGAAGCAAGACAAGAGACCCAGTACTTC
D gene: -; V gene: TRBV11-1; J gene: TRBJ2-7; clone size: many; CDR3 protein: CASSLEGGINSYEQYF; CDR3 DNA: TGTGCCAGCAGCTTAGAGGGCGGGATTAACTCCTACGAGCAGTACTTC
D gene: -; V gene: TRBV4-1; J gene: TRBJ2-6; clone size: few; CDR3 protein: CASKGVQIPPGANVLTF; CDR3 DNA: TGCGCCAGCAAGGGGGTACAGATCCCACCGGGGGCCAACGTCCTGACTTTC
D gene: -; V gene: TRBV12-3/TRBV12-4; J gene: TRBJ2-7; clone size: many; CDR3 protein: CASSFGQFYEQYF; CDR3 DNA: TGTGCCAGCAGTTTCGGACAGTTTTACGAGCAGTACTTC
D gene: TRBD1; V gene: TRBV4-1; J gene: TRBJ2-2; clone size: few; CDR3 protein: CASSRILGGPNTGELFF; CDR3 DNA: TGCGCCAGCAGCCGAATTCTAGGGGGCCCGAACACCGGGGAGCTGTTTTTT
D gene: TRBD1; V gene: TRBV29-1; J gene: TRBJ1-1; clone size: few; CDR3 protein: CSTYTGGILDTEAFF; CDR3 DNA: TGCAGCACTTACACAGGGGGCATTTTGGACACTGAAGCTTTCTTT
D gene: -; V gene: TRBV2; J gene: TRBJ2-2; clone size: -; CDR3 protein: CASRLLANTGELFF; CDR3 DNA: TGTGCCAGCAGACTACTAGCGAACACCGGGGAGCTGTTTTTT
D gene: -; V gene: TRBV6-1; J gene: TRBJ1-4; clone size: -; CDR3 protein: CASSLRGPISNEKLFF; CDR3 DNA: TGTGCCAGCAGCCTACGGGGGCCGATTTCGAATGAAAAACTGTTTTTT
D gene: TRBD2; V gene: TRBV4-1; J gene: TRBJ2-2; clone size: -; CDR3 protein: CASSQRPGLEGGELFF; CDR3 DNA: TGCGCCAGCAGCCAAAGACCGGGACTAGAAGGCGGGGAGCTGTTTTTT
D gene: -; V gene: TRBV16; J gene: TRBJ2-1; clone size: many; CDR3 protein: CASDSSSYNEQFF; CDR3 DNA: TGTGCCAGCGACAGTAGCTCCTACAATGAGCAGTTCTTC
D gene: -; V gene: TRBV5-1; J gene: TRBJ2-1; clone size: -; CDR3 protein: CASSLEWASDYNEQFF; CDR3 DNA: TGCGCCAGCAGCTTGGAGTGGGCTAGCGACTACAATGAGCAGTTCTTC
D gene: TRBD2; V gene: TRBV27; J gene: TRBJ2-7; clone size: -; CDR3 protein: CASRYSGGGFYEQYF; CDR3 DNA: TGTGCCAGCCGATACAGCGGGGGTGGGTTTTACGAGCAGTACTTC
D gene: -; V gene: TRBV3-1; J gene: TRBJ1-3; clone size: few; CDR3 protein: CASSQERSNSGNTIYF; CDR3 DNA: TGTGCCAGCAGCCAAGAGAGGAGCAACTCTGGAAACACCATATATTTT
D gene: -; V gene: TRBV3-1; J gene: TRBJ2-2; clone size: few; CDR3 protein: CASSQVFGANTGELFF; CDR3 DNA: TGTGCCAGCAGCCAAGTTTTCGGGGCGAACACCGGGGAGCTGTTTTTT
D gene: TRBD1; V gene: TRBV28; J gene: TRBJ1-2; clone size: many; CDR3 protein: CASTDGGTGNYGYTF; CDR3 DNA: TGTGCCAGCACCGACGGCGGGACAGGGAACTATGGCTACACCTTC
D gene: -; V gene: TRBV12-3/TRBV12-4; J gene: TRBJ1-5; clone size: many; CDR3 protein: CASIPDSHSNQPQHF; CDR3 DNA: TGTGCCAGCATTCCCGACAGCCATAGCAATCAGCCCCAGCATTTT